The rows below give T cell receptor beta chains drawn from one sample of a study of T cells in Graves' hyperthyroidism and ophthalmopathy. TCRdb redid the calling of the multiplex PCR reads with MiXCR, one entry per CDR3 protein. The top ten hold roughly 7.7% of the sample, which has about 600,000 distinct CDR3 sequences, around 14% seen once. The sequencing sample was made of blood. The receptors were gathered from a woman younger than 35 with Graves' ophthalmopathy. Both conserved end residues are part of each CDR3. The D gene is left open where the match is weak. Expanded clones are given a class, and other clones once, few, many or no size at all.

CDR3 protein: CASSITGTSGRTHTQYF; CDR3 DNA: TGTGCCAGCAGCATCACCGGGACTAGCGGGAGGACCCATACGCAGTATTTT; CDR3 length: 17; D gene: TRBD2; J gene: TRBJ2-3; V gene: TRBV7-2; clone size: .
CDR3 protein: CASSNPSDTQYF; CDR3 DNA: TGTGCCAGCAGCAACCCTAGCGATACGCAGTATTTT; CDR3 length: 12; D gene: .; J gene: TRBJ2-3; V gene: TRBV6-1; clone size: few
CDR3 protein: CAISEGTGALNTEAFF; CDR3 DNA: TGTGCCATCAGTGAGGGGACAGGGGCCTTGAACACTGAAGCTTTCTTT; CDR3 length: 16; D gene: TRBD1; J gene: TRBJ1-1; V gene: TRBV10-3; clone size: many
CDR3 protein: CASSTSGSRIDTQYF; CDR3 DNA: TGTGCCAGTAGCACTAGCGGGAGTAGGATAGATACGCAGTATTTT; CDR3 length: 15; D gene: TRBD2; J gene: TRBJ2-3; V gene: TRBV19; clone size: .
CDR3 protein: CASSQRGPGDEQFF; CDR3 DNA: TGTGCCAGCAGCCAAAGAGGGCCCGGGGATGAGCAGTTCTTC; CDR3 length: 14; D gene: .; J gene: TRBJ2-1; V gene: TRBV4-2; clone size: few
CDR3 protein: CASCRVGLGEEKLFF; CDR3 DNA: TGTGCCAGCTGCCGAGTGGGGCTAGGGGAAGAAAAACTGTTTTTT; CDR3 length: 15; D gene: .; J gene: TRBJ1-4; V gene: TRBV5-6; clone size: .
CDR3 protein: CASSPNSRGDEQFF; CDR3 DNA: TGTGCCAGCTCACCTAACTCGCGGGGGGATGAGCAGTTCTTC; CDR3 length: 14; D gene: TRBD2; J gene: TRBJ2-1; V gene: TRBV18; clone size: many
CDR3 protein: CASSVGRGSYEQYF; CDR3 DNA: TGTGCCAGCAGTGTCGGCAGGGGTTCCTACGAGCAGTACTTC; CDR3 length: 14; D gene: .; J gene: TRBJ2-7; V gene: TRBV2; clone size: many
CDR3 protein: CATSDSDRLVRYTF; CDR3 DNA: TGTGCCACCAGTGACTCGGACAGGTTGGTGAGATACACCTTC; CDR3 length: 14; D gene: TRBD1; J gene: TRBJ1-2; V gene: TRBV24-1; clone size: many
CDR3 protein: CASSDRGPPQETQYF; CDR3 DNA: TGTGCCAGCTCGGACAGGGGCCCACCCCAAGAGACCCAGTACTTC; CDR3 length: 15; D gene: TRBD1; J gene: TRBJ2-5; V gene: TRBV6-1; clone size: many
CDR3 protein: CASGPGTFSYEQYF; CDR3 DNA: TGTGCCAGCGGACCAGGGACATTTTCCTACGAGCAGTACTTC; CDR3 length: 14; D gene: .; J gene: TRBJ2-7; V gene: TRBV9; clone size: many
CDR3 protein: CASSPKGSLVTGELFF; CDR3 DNA: TGTGCCAGCAGCCCGAAGGGTTCACTAGTGACCGGGGAGCTGTTTTTT; CDR3 length: 16; D gene: .; J gene: TRBJ2-2; V gene: TRBV14; clone size: .
CDR3 protein: CASSVRSQAYEQYF; CDR3 DNA: TGTGCCAGCAGCGTACGGTCCCAGGCCTACGAGCAGTACTTC; CDR3 length: 14; D gene: .; J gene: TRBJ2-7; V gene: TRBV9; clone size: .
CDR3 protein: CASSLGGQGARYGYTF; CDR3 DNA: TGTGCCAGCAGCTTAGGTGGACAGGGGGCCCGGTATGGCTACACCTTC; CDR3 length: 16; D gene: TRBD1; J gene: TRBJ1-2; V gene: TRBV7-2; clone size: .